This T cell receptor beta chain stems from a study of blood T cell repertoires in COVID-19. The wider study: There were acute and convalescent COVID-19 samples, and they came from the United States, Italy and Spain. PBMCs, B-cell-depleted T cells, or T cells provided the cDNA or gDNA that made up the material.

The V gene end was trimmed by 4 bases and the J gene end by 4 bases; junction bases not matched to a gene: 8. This CDR3 region has 16 residues. Germline assignment: CDR1 SGHRS and CDR2 YFSETQ. This table comes from immunoSEQ multiplex PCR, and its TCRdb copy is limited to in-frame clones, with some not included. Of about 320,000 clones listed, roughly 86% are singletons. The clonotype was recovered from a woman between 45 and 65 years old with acute or convalescent COVID-19. The sample was peripheral blood. This rearrangement joins TRBV5-1 to TRBJ1-1; 12 bases match TRBD1. As DNA, the CDR3 is TGCGCCAGCAGCCAAGGGACAGGGGGCGCGGGCACTGAAGCTTTCTTT. It encodes CASSQGTGGAGTEAFF. Filled out from reference TRBV5-1 and TRBJ1-1, the complete variable domain reads KAGVTQTPRYLIKTRGQQVTLSCSPISGHRSVSWYQQTPGQGLQFLFEYFSETQRNKGNFPGRFSGRQFSNSRSEMNVSTLELGDSALYLCASSQGTGGAGTEAFFGQGTRLTVV.